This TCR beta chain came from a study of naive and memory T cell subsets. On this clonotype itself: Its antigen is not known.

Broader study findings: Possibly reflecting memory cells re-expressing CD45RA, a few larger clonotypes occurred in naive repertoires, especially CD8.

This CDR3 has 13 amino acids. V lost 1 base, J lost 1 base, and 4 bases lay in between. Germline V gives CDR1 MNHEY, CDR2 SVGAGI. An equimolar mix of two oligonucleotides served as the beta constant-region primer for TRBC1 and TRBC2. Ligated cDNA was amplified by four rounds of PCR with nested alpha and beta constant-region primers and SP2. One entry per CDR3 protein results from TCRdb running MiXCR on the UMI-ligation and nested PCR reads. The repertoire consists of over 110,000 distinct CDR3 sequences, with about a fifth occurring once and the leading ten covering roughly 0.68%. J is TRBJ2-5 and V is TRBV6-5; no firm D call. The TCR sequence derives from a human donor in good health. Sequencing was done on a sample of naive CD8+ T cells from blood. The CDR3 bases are TGTGCCAGCAGTTACTTTCCCCAAGAGACCCAGTACTTC. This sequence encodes CASSYFPQETQYF.